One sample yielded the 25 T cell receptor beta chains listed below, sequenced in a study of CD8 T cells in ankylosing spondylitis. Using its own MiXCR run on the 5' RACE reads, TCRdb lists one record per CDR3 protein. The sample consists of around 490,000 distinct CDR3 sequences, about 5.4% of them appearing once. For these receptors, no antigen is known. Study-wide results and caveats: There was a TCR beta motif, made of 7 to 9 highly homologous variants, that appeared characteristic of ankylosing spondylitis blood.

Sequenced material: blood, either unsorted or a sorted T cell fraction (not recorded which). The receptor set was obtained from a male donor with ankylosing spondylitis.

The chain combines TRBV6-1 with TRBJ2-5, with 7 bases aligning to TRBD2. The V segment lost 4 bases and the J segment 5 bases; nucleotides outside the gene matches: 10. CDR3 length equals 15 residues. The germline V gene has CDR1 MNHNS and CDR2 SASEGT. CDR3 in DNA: TGTGCCAGCAGTGGAGGGAGGGCGTTATTGGAGACCCAGTACTTC. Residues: CASSGGRALLETQYF.

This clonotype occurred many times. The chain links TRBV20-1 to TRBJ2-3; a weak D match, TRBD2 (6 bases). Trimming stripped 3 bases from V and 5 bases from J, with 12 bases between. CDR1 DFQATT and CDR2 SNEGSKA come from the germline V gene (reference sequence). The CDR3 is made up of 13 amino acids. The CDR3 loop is CSASRLGGDTQYF. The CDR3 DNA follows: TGCAGTGCTAGTAGACTAGGAGGAGATACGCAGTATTTT.

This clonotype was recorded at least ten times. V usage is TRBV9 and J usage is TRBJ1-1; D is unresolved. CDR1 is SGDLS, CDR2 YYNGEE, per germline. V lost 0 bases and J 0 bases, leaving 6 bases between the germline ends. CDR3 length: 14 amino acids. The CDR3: CASSVVGVNTEAFF. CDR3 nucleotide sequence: TGTGCCAGCAGCGTAGTCGGGGTGAACACTGAAGCTTTCTTT. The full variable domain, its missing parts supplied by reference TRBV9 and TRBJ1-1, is DSGVTQTPKHLITATGQRVTLRCSPRSGDLSVYWYQQSLDQGLQFLIQYYNGEERAKGNILERFSAQQFPDLHSELNLSSLELGDSALYFCASSVVGVNTEAFFGQGTRLTVV.

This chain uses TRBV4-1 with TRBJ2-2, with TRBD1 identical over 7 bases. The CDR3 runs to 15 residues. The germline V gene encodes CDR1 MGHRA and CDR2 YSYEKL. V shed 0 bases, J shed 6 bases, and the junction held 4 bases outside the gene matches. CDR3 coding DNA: TGCGCCAGCAGCCAAGAGAGGGGGCGGTCCGGGGAGCTGTTTTTT. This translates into CASSQERGRSGELFF.

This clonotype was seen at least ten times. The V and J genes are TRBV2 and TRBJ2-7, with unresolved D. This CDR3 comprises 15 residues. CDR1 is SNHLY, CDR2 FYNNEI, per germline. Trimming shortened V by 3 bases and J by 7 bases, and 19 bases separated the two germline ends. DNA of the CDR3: TGTGCCAGCAGTGAGAGTCAGGCCAACCGAAAAGAGCAGTACTTC. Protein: CASSESQANRKEQYF.

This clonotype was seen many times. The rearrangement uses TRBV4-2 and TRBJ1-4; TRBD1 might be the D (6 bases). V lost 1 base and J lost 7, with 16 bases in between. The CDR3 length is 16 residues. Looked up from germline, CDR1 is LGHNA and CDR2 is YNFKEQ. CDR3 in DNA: TGTGCCAGCAGCCAAGGTGTTCGAGGGGGTGGTGAAAAACTGTTTTTT. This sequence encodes CASSQGVRGGGEKLFF.

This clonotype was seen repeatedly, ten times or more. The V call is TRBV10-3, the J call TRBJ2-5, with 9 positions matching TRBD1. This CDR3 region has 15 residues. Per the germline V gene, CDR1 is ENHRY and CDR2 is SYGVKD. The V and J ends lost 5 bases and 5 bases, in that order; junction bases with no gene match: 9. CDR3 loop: CAISFGTGSGETQYF. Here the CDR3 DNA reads TGTGCCATCAGTTTTGGGACAGGGAGCGGCGAGACCCAGTACTTC.

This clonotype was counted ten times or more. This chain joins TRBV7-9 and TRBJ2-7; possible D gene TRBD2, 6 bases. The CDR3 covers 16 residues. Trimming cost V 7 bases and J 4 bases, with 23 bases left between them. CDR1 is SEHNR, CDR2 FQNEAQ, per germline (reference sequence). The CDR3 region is CASTGSPGDSFYEQYF. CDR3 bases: TGTGCCAGCACCGGTTCGCCGGGGGACTCATTTTACGAGCAGTACTTC.

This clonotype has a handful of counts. The CDR3 DNA reads TGTGCCAGCAGTTTAGTAGTGGTTGGGGCCAACGTCCTGACTTTC. It yields the protein CASSLVVVGANVLTF. V usage is TRBV28 and J usage is TRBJ2-6; D gene ambiguous. Trimming removed 2 bases from V and 3 bases from J, with 8 bases in between. Germline loops: CDR1 MDHEN, CDR2 SYDVKM. The CDR3 runs 15 residues.

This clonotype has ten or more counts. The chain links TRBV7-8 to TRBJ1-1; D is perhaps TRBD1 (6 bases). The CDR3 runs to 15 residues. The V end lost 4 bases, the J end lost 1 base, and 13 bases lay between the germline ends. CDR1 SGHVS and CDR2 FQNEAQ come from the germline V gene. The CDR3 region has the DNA TGTGCCAGCAGCTCCTGGGGGGGCCAGAACACTGAAGCTTTCTTT. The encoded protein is CASSSWGGQNTEAFF.

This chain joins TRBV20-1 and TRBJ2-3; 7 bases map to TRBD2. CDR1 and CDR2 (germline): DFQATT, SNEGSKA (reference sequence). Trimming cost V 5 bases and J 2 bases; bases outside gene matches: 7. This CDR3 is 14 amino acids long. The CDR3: CSALRSGLTDTQYF. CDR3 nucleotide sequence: TGCAGTGCTCTCCGTAGCGGGCTCACAGATACGCAGTATTTT.

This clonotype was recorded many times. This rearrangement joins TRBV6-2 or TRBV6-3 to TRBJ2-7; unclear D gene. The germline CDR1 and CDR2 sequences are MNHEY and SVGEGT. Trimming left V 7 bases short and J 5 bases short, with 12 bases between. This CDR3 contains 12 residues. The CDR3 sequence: CASTLGSHEQYF. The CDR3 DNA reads TGTGCCAGCACTCTCGGAAGTCACGAGCAGTACTTC.

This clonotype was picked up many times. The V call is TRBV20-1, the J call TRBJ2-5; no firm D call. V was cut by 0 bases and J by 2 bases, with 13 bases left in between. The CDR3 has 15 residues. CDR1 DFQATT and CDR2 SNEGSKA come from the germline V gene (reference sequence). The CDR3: CSARDSSNLQETQYF. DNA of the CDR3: TGCAGTGCTAGAGATAGTTCCAATCTACAAGAGACCCAGTACTTC.

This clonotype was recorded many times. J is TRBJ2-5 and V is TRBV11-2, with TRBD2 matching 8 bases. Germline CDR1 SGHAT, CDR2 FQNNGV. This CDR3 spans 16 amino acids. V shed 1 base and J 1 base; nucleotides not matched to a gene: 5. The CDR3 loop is CASSLGAGVLQETQYF. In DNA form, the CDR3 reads TGTGCCAGCAGCTTAGGAGCGGGGGTACTCCAAGAGACCCAGTACTTC.

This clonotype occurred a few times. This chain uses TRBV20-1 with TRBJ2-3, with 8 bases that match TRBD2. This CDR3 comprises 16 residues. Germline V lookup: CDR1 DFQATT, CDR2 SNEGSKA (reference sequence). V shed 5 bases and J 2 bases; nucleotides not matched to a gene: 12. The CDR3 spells CSAGLAGLRFTDTQYF. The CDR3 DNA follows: TGCAGTGCTGGATTAGCGGGGTTGAGATTCACAGATACGCAGTATTTT.

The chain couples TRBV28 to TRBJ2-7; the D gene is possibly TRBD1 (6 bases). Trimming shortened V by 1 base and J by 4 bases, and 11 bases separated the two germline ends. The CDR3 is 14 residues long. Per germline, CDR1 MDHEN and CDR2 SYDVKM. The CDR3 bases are TGTGCCAGCAGTTTATCGCAGGGGTCATACGAGCAGTACTTC. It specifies CASSLSQGSYEQYF.

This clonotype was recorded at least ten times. CDR3 nucleotide sequence: TGCGCCAGCAGCTTCCAGGGAGGGAACACTGAAGCTTTCTTT. Protein: CASSFQGGNTEAFF. The V and J genes are TRBV5-1 and TRBJ1-1, with D possibly matching TRBD1 (5 bases). The V end was cut by 2 bases, the J end by 1 base, with 9 bases between. The germline CDR1 and CDR2 sequences are SGHRS and YFSETQ. The CDR3 extends over 14 amino acids.

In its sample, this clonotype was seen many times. The DNA of the CDR3 is TGCGCCAGCAGCTCCGGGACTAGCGGGAGAGTAACAGATACGCAGTATTTT. As protein: CASSSGTSGRVTDTQYF. J is TRBJ2-3 and V is TRBV5-1; TRBD2 aligns across 14 bases. CDR3 length: 17 amino acids. After removal of 3 bases from V and 3 bases from J, the junction contained 6 bases not matched to a gene. CDR1 is SGHRS, CDR2 YFSETQ, per germline.

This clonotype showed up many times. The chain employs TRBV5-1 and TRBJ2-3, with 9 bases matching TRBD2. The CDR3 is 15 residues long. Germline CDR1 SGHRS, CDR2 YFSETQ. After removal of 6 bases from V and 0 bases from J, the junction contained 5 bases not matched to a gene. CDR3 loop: CASTGLAVSTDTQYF. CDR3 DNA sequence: TGCGCCAGCACGGGACTAGCTGTTAGCACAGATACGCAGTATTTT. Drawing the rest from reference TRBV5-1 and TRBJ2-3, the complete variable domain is KAGVTQTPRYLIKTRGQQVTLSCSPISGHRSVSWYQQTPGQGLQFLFEYFSETQRNKGNFPGRFSGRQFSNSRSEMNVSTLELGDSALYLCASTGLAVSTDTQYFGPGTRLTVL.

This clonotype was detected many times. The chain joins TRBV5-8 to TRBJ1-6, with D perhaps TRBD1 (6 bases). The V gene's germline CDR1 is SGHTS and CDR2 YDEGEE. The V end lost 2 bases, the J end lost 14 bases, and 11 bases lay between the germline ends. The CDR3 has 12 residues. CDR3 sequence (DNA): TGTGCCAGCAGCTTCTGGGGGCCCACCCTCCACTTT. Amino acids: CASSFWGPTLHF.

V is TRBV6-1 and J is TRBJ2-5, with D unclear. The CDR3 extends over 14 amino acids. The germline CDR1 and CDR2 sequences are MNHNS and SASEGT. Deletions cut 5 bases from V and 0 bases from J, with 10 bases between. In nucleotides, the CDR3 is TGTGCCAGCAGTCCCACCTTCTACCAAGAGACCCAGTACTTC. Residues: CASSPTFYQETQYF.

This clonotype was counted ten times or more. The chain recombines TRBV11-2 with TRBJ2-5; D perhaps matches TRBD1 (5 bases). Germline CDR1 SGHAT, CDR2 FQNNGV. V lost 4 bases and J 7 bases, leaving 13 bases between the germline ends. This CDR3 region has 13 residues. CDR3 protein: CASSSYRFLTQYF. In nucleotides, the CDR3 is TGTGCCAGCAGCTCATACAGGTTTTTGACCCAGTACTTC.

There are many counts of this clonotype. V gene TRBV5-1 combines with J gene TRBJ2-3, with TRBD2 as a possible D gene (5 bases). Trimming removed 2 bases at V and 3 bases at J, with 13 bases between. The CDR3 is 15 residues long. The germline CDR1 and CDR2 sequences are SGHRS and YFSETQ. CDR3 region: CASSLMDLGTDTQYF. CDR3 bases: TGCGCCAGCAGCTTAATGGACTTGGGGACAGATACGCAGTATTTT.

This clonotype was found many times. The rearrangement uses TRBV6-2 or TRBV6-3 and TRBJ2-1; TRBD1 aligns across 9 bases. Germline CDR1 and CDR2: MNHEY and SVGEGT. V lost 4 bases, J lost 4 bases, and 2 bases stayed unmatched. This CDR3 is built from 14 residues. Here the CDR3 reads CASSFGTGYNEQFF. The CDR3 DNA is TGTGCCAGCAGTTTCGGGACAGGGTACAATGAGCAGTTCTTC.

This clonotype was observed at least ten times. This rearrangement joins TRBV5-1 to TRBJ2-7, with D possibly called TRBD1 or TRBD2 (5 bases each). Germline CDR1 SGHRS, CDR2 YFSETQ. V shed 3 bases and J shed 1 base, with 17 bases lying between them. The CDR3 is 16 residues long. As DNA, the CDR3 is TGCGCCAGCAGCTCGGGACCCCCGGGGAATTCCTACGAGCAGTACTTC. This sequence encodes CASSSGPPGNSYEQYF.